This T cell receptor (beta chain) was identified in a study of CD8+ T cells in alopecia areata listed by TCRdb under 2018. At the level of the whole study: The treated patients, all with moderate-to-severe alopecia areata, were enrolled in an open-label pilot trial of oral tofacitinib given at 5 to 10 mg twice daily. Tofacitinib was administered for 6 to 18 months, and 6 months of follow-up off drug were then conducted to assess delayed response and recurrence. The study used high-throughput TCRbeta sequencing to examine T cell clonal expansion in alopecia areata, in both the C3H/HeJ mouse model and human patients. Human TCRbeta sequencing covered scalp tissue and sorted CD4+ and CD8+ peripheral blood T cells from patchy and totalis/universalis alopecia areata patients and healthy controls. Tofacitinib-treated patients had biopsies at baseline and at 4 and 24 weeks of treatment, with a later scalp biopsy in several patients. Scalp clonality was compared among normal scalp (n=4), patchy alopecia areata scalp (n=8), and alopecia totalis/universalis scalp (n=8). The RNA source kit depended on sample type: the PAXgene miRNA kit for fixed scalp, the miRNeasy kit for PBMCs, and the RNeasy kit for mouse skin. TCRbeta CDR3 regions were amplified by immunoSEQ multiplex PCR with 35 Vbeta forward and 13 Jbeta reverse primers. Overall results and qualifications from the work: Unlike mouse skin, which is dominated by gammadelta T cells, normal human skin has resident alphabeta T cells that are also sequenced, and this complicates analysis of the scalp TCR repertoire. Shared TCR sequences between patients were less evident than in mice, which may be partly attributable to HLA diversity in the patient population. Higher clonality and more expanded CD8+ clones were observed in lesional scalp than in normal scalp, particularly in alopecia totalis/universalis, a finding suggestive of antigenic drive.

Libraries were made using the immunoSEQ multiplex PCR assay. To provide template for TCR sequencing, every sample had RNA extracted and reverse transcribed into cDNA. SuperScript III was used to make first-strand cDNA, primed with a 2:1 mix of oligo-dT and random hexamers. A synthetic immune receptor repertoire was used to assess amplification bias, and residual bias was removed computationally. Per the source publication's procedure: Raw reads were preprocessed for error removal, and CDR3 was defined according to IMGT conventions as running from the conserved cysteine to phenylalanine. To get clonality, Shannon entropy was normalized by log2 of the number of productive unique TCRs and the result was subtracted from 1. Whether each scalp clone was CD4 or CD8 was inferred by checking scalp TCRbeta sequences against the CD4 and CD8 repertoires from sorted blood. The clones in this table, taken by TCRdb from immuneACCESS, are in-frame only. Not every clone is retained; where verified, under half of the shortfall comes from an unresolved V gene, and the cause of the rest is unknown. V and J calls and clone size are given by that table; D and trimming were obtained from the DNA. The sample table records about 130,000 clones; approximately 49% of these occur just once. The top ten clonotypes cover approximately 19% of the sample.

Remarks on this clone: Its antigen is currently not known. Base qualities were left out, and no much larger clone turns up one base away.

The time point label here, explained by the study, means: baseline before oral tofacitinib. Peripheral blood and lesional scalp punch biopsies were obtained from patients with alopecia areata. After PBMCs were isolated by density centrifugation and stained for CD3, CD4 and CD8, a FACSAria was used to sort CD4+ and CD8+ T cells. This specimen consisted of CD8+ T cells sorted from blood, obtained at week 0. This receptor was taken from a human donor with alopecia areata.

The bases are TGCAGCGTTGAAAGACAGTTCTACAATGAGCAGTTCTTC. It encodes CSVERQFYNEQFF. The V and J segments used are TRBV29-1 and TRBJ2-1; perhaps TRBD1 is the D gene, with 5 bases matching. At the junction V is shortened by 2 bases and J by 3 bases, with 8 bases in between. From the cysteine through the phenylalanine, the CDR3 covers 13 amino acids. Here the CDR3 DNA is all that survives: 39 bases in frame from base 1. CDR1 SQVTM and CDR2 ANQGSEA were looked up in the germline V gene.